The 24 T cell receptor beta chains reported below all come from one sample, sequenced in a study of shared clonotypes between healthy human individuals. The method was immunoSEQ multiplex PCR; TCRdb's version includes in-frame clones alone and lacks a portion of them. The sample shows approximately 2,000,000 clones, just under 95% of them seen only once. Selected positively for CCR7 and CD45RO-negative, naive CD8 cells excluded terminally differentiated effector memory CD45RA+ cells. The specimen was naive CD8+ T cells from PBMCs. Receptors originate from a man aged 18 to 35 in good health. Some clones in this sample may be carry-over from other donors' samples.

With respect to this clone: Other DNA sequences from this sample encode an identical CDR3 as well. This chain uses TRBV6-6 with TRBJ2-7; D tentatively reads TRBD1 or TRBD2 (6 bases each). Trimming shortened V by 3 bases and J by 3 bases, and 12 bases separated the two germline ends. This CDR3 contains 14 residues. Germline CDR1 MNHNY, CDR2 SVGAGI (reference sequence). The CDR3 protein is CASSYGGQDYEQYF. CDR3 nucleotide sequence: TGTGCCAGCAGTTATGGGGGGCAGGACTACGAGCAGTACTTC.

The rearrangement links TRBV9 to TRBJ2-7, with a weak D call TRBD2 (6 bases). The CDR3 totals 14 residues. Trimming pared 4 bases from V and 1 base from J, leaving 12 bases between. Germline assignment: CDR1 SGDLS and CDR2 YYNGEE. CDR3 loop: CASSSSGLSYEQYF. DNA for the CDR3: TGTGCCAGCAGCAGTAGCGGACTTTCCTACGAGCAGTACTTC. The full variable domain, with the rest looked up from reference TRBV9 and TRBJ2-7, is DSGVTQTPKHLITATGQRVTLRCSPRSGDLSVYWYQQSLDQGLQFLIQYYNGEERAKGNILERFSAQQFPDLHSELNLSSLELGDSALYFCASSSSGLSYEQYFGPGTRLTVT.

Comment on this clone: This sample includes further DNA sequences coding for the same CDR3. The CDR3 sequence: CASSLGTAYNEQFF. Here the CDR3 DNA reads TGTGCCAGCAGCCTGGGGACAGCATACAATGAGCAGTTCTTC. The V gene is TRBV28, the J gene TRBJ2-1; 7 bases line up with TRBD1. CDR1 and CDR2 from the germline V gene are MDHEN and SYDVKM. J was trimmed by 4 bases and V by 6 bases; bases with no gene match: 6. CDR3 length equals 14 residues.

The chain is built from TRBV28 and TRBJ2-7; perhaps TRBD1 as D (6 bases). The V end was cut by 6 bases, the J end by 0 bases, with 15 bases between. From germline, CDR1 is MDHEN and CDR2 SYDVKM. The CDR3 spans 15 residues. The CDR3 reads CASSSTRDNSYEQYF. CDR3 coding DNA: TGTGCCAGCAGCTCGACCCGGGACAACTCCTACGAGCAGTACTTC.

The chain employs TRBV7-8 and TRBJ2-1, with TRBD2 matching 10 bases. V lost 5 bases to trimming and J lost 2 bases; unmatched junction nucleotides: 3. CDR1 is SGHVS, CDR2 FQNEAQ, per germline. The CDR3 runs 15 residues. The CDR3: CASSPSGRAYNEQFF. As DNA, the CDR3 is TGTGCCAGCAGCCCGAGCGGGAGGGCCTACAATGAGCAGTTCTTC. Filled out from reference TRBV7-8 and TRBJ2-1, the complete variable domain reads GAGVSQSPRYKVAKRGQDVALRCDPISGHVSLFWYQQALGQGPEFLTYFQNEAQLDKSGLPSDRFFAERPEGSVSTLKIQRTQQEDSAVYLCASSPSGRAYNEQFFGPGTRLTVL.

The gene calls are TRBV19 and TRBJ1-2, with D hard to call. The germline V gene encodes CDR1 LNHDA and CDR2 SQIVND (reference sequence). The length of the CDR3 is 15 residues. V lost 6 bases and J lost 3, with 17 bases in between. The CDR3 protein is CASRDPTHWDYGYTF. Written as DNA, the CDR3 is TGTGCCAGTAGGGATCCTACCCATTGGGACTATGGCTACACCTTC.

The rearrangement joins TRBV9 to TRBJ1-2; weak D call: TRBD1 (5 bases). The ends were cut back, 0 bases at V and 5 bases at J, with 17 bases in the middle. Germline V lookup: CDR1 SGDLS, CDR2 YYNGEE. The CDR3 extends over 16 amino acids. DNA of the CDR3: TGTGCCAGCAGCGTAGTGGGTGGGACGGATATTTATGGCTACACCTTC. Residues: CASSVVGGTDIYGYTF. Complete variable domain (other parts from reference TRBV9 and TRBJ1-2): DSGVTQTPKHLITATGQRVTLRCSPRSGDLSVYWYQQSLDQGLQFLIQYYNGEERAKGNILERFSAQQFPDLHSELNLSSLELGDSALYFCASSVVGGTDIYGYTFGSGTRLTVV.

This clone has a single count. This chain connects TRBV7-9 to TRBJ2-1; D not certain. The CDR3 is 13 residues long. Per germline, CDR1 SEHNR and CDR2 FQNEAQ (reference sequence). V was pared by 5 bases and J by 7 bases, with 12 bases between. This CDR3 reads CASSPVWGNEQFF. In DNA, the CDR3 is TGTGCCAGCAGCCCCGTCTGGGGAAATGAGCAGTTCTTC.

This clone was picked up a small number of times. Other DNA variants within this sample encode the same CDR3. This chain joins TRBV27 and TRBJ2-7; 7 bases agree with TRBD1. Looked up from germline, CDR1 is MNHEY and CDR2 is SMNVEV (reference sequence). This CDR3 has 14 amino acids. With 3 bases clipped from V and 2 bases from J, the junction kept 4 bases outside the gene matches. In DNA form, the CDR3 reads TGTGCCAGCAGTTTCCGGGACAGACCCTACGAGCAGTACTTC. Its translation: CASSFRDRPYEQYF.

This clone was seen a single time. V gene TRBV9 combines with J gene TRBJ2-2; 7 bases are shared with TRBD2. CDR3 size: 13 residues. The V segment lost 4 bases and the J segment 6 bases; nucleotides outside the gene matches: 3. CDR1 and CDR2 from the germline V gene are SGDLS and YYNGEE. DNA for the CDR3: TGTGCCAGCAGCATAACTAGCGCCGGGGAGCTGTTTTTT. This sequence encodes CASSITSAGELFF.

J is TRBJ1-4 and V is TRBV21-1. TRBV21-1 is annotated as a pseudogene. CDR3 length: 15 amino acids. The chain's CDR3 is CASSPHTNSNEKLFF. The CDR3 nucleotides read TGTGCCAGCAGCCCACACACCAACTCTAATGAAAAACTGTTTTTT.

The CDR3, as DNA: TGTGCCAGCAACGGACAGTACTCTTCCGAGCAGTACTTC. Encoded protein: CASNGQYSSEQYF. The chain combines TRBV11-2 with TRBJ2-7, with D tentatively TRBD1 (6 bases). This CDR3 spans 13 amino acids. Germline V gene data show CDR1 as SGHAT and CDR2 as FQNNGV. Trimming cost V 7 bases and J 6 bases, with 16 bases left between them.

As concerns this clone: The sample holds other DNA sequences that translate to the same CDR3. The J gene is TRBJ2-5, the V gene TRBV28; 7 bases are a match to TRBD1. CDR3 length: 13 amino acids. The germline V gene has CDR1 MDHEN and CDR2 SYDVKM. Trimming at V came to 6 bases and at J to 5 bases, leaving 6 bases not matched to a gene. The CDR3 here is CASRRTGEETQYF. CDR3 DNA sequence: TGTGCCAGCAGAAGAACAGGGGAGGAGACCCAGTACTTC.

The genes are TRBV4-2 and TRBJ2-5, with 8 bases matching TRBD2. Germline assignment: CDR1 LGHNA and CDR2 YNFKEQ. The CDR3 covers 15 residues. Germline trimming cut 9 bases from V and 7 bases from J; bases unmatched to any gene: 16. Here the CDR3 DNA reads TGTGCCAGTCGGGAGGGGGATTCTCTGTTAGGGACCCAGTACTTC. Translation gives CASREGDSLLGTQYF.

This clone was found once. J is TRBJ2-1 and V is TRBV10-3; 12 bases agree with TRBD2. J gave up 7 bases and V 2 bases, and 9 bases lay outside the gene matches. The CDR3 is 17 residues long. The germline V gene has CDR1 ENHRY and CDR2 SYGVKD. The CDR3 nucleotides read TGTGCCATCAGTGAGCCGCCATGGACTAGCGGGGCGAATGAGCAGTTCTTC. Protein sequence: CAISEPPWTSGANEQFF.

V usage is TRBV7-9 and J usage is TRBJ2-2; tentatively, D is TRBD2 (5 bases). Trimming stripped 3 bases from V and 1 base from J, with 9 bases between. This CDR3 spans 15 amino acids. Per germline, CDR1 SEHNR and CDR2 FQNEAQ (reference sequence). CDR3 coding DNA: TGTGCCAGCAGCTTCGAGGACTGGAACACCGGGGAGCTGTTTTTT. Residues: CASSFEDWNTGELFF.

The chain couples TRBV7-9 to TRBJ1-3, with D possibly being TRBD1 (6 bases). Germline CDR1 reads SEHNR; CDR2 reads FQNEAQ (reference sequence). With 0 bases removed from V and 4 bases from J, the gap between germline ends came to 13 bases. CDR3 size: 16 residues. CDR3 sequence: CASSLALGTPGNTIYF. The CDR3 DNA reads TGTGCCAGCAGCTTAGCCCTTGGGACACCAGGAAACACCATATATTTT.

The V gene is TRBV15, the J gene TRBJ2-5; perhaps D is TRBD1 or TRBD2 (5 bases each). The CDR3 sequence is 15 residues long. Germline-derived CDR1 and CDR2 are LNHNV and YYDKDF (reference sequence). Deletions cut 5 bases from V and 0 bases from J, with 13 bases between. The CDR3 is CATSPEGPDQETQYF. DNA for the CDR3: TGTGCCACCAGCCCCGAGGGGCCTGACCAAGAGACCCAGTACTTC.

On this clone itself: Other nucleotide sequences from this sample produce the same CDR3. The J gene is TRBJ1-5, the V gene TRBV27, with 7 bases aligning to TRBD1. The CDR3 is made up of 14 amino acids. Germline CDR1 and CDR2: MNHEY and SMNVEV (reference sequence). V lost 2 bases to trimming and J lost 7 bases; unmatched junction nucleotides: 5. The CDR3 sequence is CASSLRQGGQPQHF. In DNA, the CDR3 is TGTGCCAGCAGTTTAAGACAGGGAGGGCAGCCCCAGCATTTT.

This clone was detected only a few times. The chain is built from TRBV11-2 and TRBJ1-1; D gene unclear. The V end lost 4 bases, the J end lost 8 bases, and 11 bases lay between the germline ends. Looked up from germline, CDR1 is SGHAT and CDR2 is FQNNGV. CDR3 length equals 12 residues. The CDR3 nucleotides read TGTGCCAGCAGCTCCCGTCAGAGCGAAGCTTTCTTT. It specifies CASSSRQSEAFF.

About this clone itself: Other DNA sequences in this sample translate to the same CDR3. The V and J genes are TRBV7-9 and TRBJ2-3, with TRBD1 as a possible D gene (6 bases). Per germline, CDR1 SEHNR and CDR2 FQNEAQ (reference sequence). V was cut by 8 bases and J by 0 bases, with 9 bases left in between. The CDR3 extends over 13 amino acids. The CDR3 is CASRTGSTDTQYF. The CDR3 DNA reads as TGTGCCAGCCGAACAGGGAGCACAGATACGCAGTATTTT. The full variable domain, completed using reference TRBV7-9 and TRBJ2-3, is DTGVSQNPRHKITKRGQNVTFRCDPISEHNRLYWYRQTLGQGPEFLTYFQNEAQLEKSRLLSDRFSAERPKGSFSTLEIQRTEQGDSAMYLCASRTGSTDTQYFGPGTRLTVL.

This chain joins TRBV6-6 and TRBJ1-2; TRBD1 matches at 7 bases. The trim removed 4 bases at V and 4 bases at J, leaving 6 bases unmatched. CDR1 MNHNY and CDR2 SVGAGI come from the germline V gene (reference sequence). The CDR3 length is 14 residues. CDR3 bases: TGTGCCAGCAGTTGGGTGCAGGGGGTCTATGGCTACACCTTC. Translating gives CASSWVQGVYGYTF.

The chain's CDR3 is CASSQDGAGDHQETQYF. CDR3 DNA: TGCGCCAGCAGCCAAGATGGGGCTGGAGACCATCAAGAGACCCAGTACTTC. V gene TRBV4-3 combines with J gene TRBJ2-5; D perhaps matches TRBD1 (5 bases). The V end lost 0 bases, the J end lost 2 bases, and 16 bases lay between the germline ends. CDR1 is LGHNA, CDR2 YSLEER, per germline. The CDR3 has 17 amino acids.

The CDR3 sequence is CASSLLEGLGYTF. The CDR3 bases are TGTGCCAGCAGCTTGTTGGAAGGCCTTGGCTACACCTTC. The chain employs TRBV5-5 and TRBJ1-2; D is unclear. Germline V gene lookup returns CDR1 SGHKS and CDR2 YYEKEE (reference sequence). CDR3 length: 13 amino acids. V was trimmed by 1 base and J by 7 bases, leaving 11 bases between them.